This TCR beta chain was recovered during a study of cytomegalovirus exposure and HLA in healthy donors. As for the study in general: Out of approximately 170 million T cells, an earlier analysis found some 120 million unique TCR beta sequences in total.

PCR used 60 Vbeta primers and 13 Jbeta primers. Here immunoSEQ multiplex PCR was the method, and the copy in TCRdb shows in-frame clones only, minus some. The sample has fewer than 120,000 clones; around 84% are singletons. As to this clone: Its antigen is still unknown.

CDR1 is SGHDT, CDR2 YYEEEE, per germline. The CDR3 has 14 amino acids. The trim removed 4 bases at V and 3 bases at J, leaving 2 bases unmatched. General study results and limits: Later analysis identified several of the most significant clusters that appeared linked to common viral pathogens. Cytomegalovirus-associated status was assigned to fewer than 200 TCR beta chains.

The sequencing sample was made of PBMCs. The V call is TRBV5-6, the J call TRBJ2-3, with 10 bases aligning to TRBD1. The sequence was collected from a woman aged 30 to 39 in good health and CMV-seronegative. The CDR3 sequence is CASSTGQGTDTQYF. CDR3 DNA sequence: TGTGCCAGCAGCACGGGACAGGGGACAGATACGCAGTATTTT.